This T cell receptor (beta chain) was retrieved from a study of T cell changes during pregnancy in multiple sclerosis. The repertoire was sequenced with immunoSEQ multiplex PCR; TCRdb's copy has only in-frame clones and lacks some. Counted here are 100,000 or so clones, approximately 94% occurring once; the ten biggest clones make up 2% to 2.5%. This CDR3 has 19 residues. The source of this sequence is a female donor with multiple sclerosis, enrolled in a pregnancy study. Sequenced material: peripheral blood, taken in the third trimester of pregnancy. The chain carries TRBV21-1 and TRBJ2-7; no check of the table's D call, TRBD1, against the DNA was made. TRBV21-1 counts as a pseudogene. The DNA for the CDR3 is TGTGCCAGCAGCAAAGGCAGGGGACAGGGACTGGATCATCCCTACGAGCAGTACTTC. As protein: CASSKGRGQGLDHPYEQYF.